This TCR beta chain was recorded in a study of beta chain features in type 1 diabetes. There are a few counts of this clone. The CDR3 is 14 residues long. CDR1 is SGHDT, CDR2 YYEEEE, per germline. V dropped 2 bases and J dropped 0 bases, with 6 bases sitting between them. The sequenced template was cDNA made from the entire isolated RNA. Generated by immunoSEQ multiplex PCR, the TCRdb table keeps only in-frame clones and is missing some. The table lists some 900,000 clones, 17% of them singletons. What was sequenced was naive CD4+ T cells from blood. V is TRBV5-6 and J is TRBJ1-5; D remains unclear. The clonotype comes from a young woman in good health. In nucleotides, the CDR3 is TGTGCCAGCAGCTTCGGGCGTAGCAATCAGCCCCAGCATTTT. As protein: CASSFGRSNQPQHF.